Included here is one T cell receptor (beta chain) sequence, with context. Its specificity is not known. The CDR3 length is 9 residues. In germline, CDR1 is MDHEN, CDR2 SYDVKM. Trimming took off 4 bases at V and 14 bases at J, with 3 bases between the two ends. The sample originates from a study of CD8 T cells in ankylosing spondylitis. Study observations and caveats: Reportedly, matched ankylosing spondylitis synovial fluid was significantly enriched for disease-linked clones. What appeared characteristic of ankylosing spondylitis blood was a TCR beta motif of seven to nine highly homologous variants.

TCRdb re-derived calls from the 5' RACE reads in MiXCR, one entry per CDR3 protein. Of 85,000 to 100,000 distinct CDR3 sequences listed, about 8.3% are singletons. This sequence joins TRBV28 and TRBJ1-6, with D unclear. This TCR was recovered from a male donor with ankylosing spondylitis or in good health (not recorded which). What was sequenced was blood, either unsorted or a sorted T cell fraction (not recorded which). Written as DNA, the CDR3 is TGTGCCAGCAGTTCCGCCCTCCACTTT. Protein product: CASSSALHF.